One sample yielded the 10 T cell receptor beta chains listed below, sequenced in a study of T cell responses to AZD1222 COVID-19 vaccine. Repertoires were generated with immunoSEQ multiplex PCR, while TCRdb's copy carries only in-frame clones and drops some. Of over 150,000 clones listed, about 86% are singletons. The starting material was peripheral blood, obtained on day 0 of MenACWY control vaccination. Source of these receptors: an adult in good health.

The chain uses TRBV5-1 and TRBJ2-1; 12 bases are shared with TRBD2. V was pared by 4 bases and J by 5 bases, with 10 bases of the junction left unmatched. Germline V gene sequence: CDR1 SGHRS, CDR2 YFSETQ. The CDR3 spans 17 residues. CDR3 region: CASSGPLAGGPHNEQFF. CDR3 nucleotide sequence: TGCGCCAGCAGCGGCCCGCTAGCGGGAGGGCCTCACAATGAGCAGTTCTTC.

The V and J genes are TRBV5-6 and TRBJ2-1, with 7 bases matching TRBD1. Germline V gene lookup returns CDR1 SGHDT and CDR2 YYEEEE. The V segment lost 0 bases and the J segment 10 bases; nucleotides outside the gene matches: 10. This CDR3 has 15 residues. The CDR3 loop is CASSLGPGTDKEQFF. As DNA, the CDR3 is TGTGCCAGCAGCTTGGGCCCAGGGACAGATAAAGAGCAGTTCTTC.

This chain uses TRBV27 with TRBJ2-7; D is possibly TRBD1 (5 bases). The germline V gene encodes CDR1 MNHEY and CDR2 SMNVEV (reference sequence). The CDR3 is 16 amino acids. Deletions cut 6 bases from V and 4 bases from J, with 22 bases between. The CDR3 loop reads CASSWPRVNCSYEQYF. The CDR3 coding sequence is TGTGCCAGCAGCTGGCCCAGGGTCAACTGTTCGTACGAGCAGTACTTC.

There are a few counts of this clone. The V call is TRBV27, the J call TRBJ2-2; D is perhaps TRBD2 (5 bases). Trimming stripped 7 bases from V and 6 bases from J, with 12 bases between. Germline-derived CDR1 and CDR2 are MNHEY and SMNVEV (reference sequence). The CDR3 contains 13 residues. The CDR3 region has the DNA TGTGCCAGCACGCTAGCACTCTCCGGGGAGCTGTTTTTT. This codes for CASTLALSGELFF.

The chain combines TRBV28 with TRBJ1-5; 8 bases map to TRBD1. Unmatched junction bases numbered 4, after V lost 4 bases and J lost 5 bases. The CDR3 length is 14 residues. CDR1 and CDR2 (germline): MDHEN, SYDVKM. CDR3 nucleotide sequence: TGTGCCAGCAGTTCTCTACAGGGGGATCAGCCCCAGCATTTT. Translating it yields CASSSLQGDQPQHF.

This clone was counted once. V usage is TRBV19 and J usage is TRBJ1-2, with a weak D call TRBD1 (5 bases). V dropped 3 bases and J dropped 3 bases, with 14 bases sitting between them. Germline-derived CDR1 and CDR2 are LNHDA and SQIVND (reference sequence). There are 15 residues in the CDR3. In nucleotides, the CDR3 is TGTGCCAGTAGTATCCTTCCTAGGGGAGACTATGGCTACACCTTC. Protein product: CASSILPRGDYGYTF.

The V and J genes are TRBV7-3 and TRBJ2-1, with 8 bases lining up with TRBD2. The CDR3 spans 13 residues. Trimming took 6 bases from V and 3 from J; bases not matched to a gene: 1. Looked up from germline, CDR1 is SGHTA and CDR2 is FQGTGA. The CDR3 is CASSSGNYNEQFF. In nucleotides, the CDR3 is TGTGCCAGCAGTAGCGGGAACTACAATGAGCAGTTCTTC.

The rearrangement joins TRBV10-2 to TRBJ1-1; D remains unclear. The CDR3 is made up of 14 amino acids. The V gene's germline CDR1 is WSHSY and CDR2 SAAADI. V was shortened by 6 bases and J by 3 bases, with 14 bases between the two germline ends. The CDR3 is CASRFSGKYTEAFF. The CDR3 nucleotides are TGCGCCAGCAGATTCTCCGGGAAGTACACTGAAGCTTTCTTT.

This rearrangement joins TRBV19 to TRBJ1-2; 8 nucleotides match TRBD1. Germline trimming cut 4 bases from V and 0 bases from J; bases unmatched to any gene: 4. The CDR3 covers 15 residues. CDR1 and CDR2 from the germline V gene are LNHDA and SQIVND (reference sequence). CDR3 protein: CASSTNRGTNYGYTF. The CDR3 DNA follows: TGTGCCAGTAGTACCAACAGGGGGACTAACTATGGCTACACCTTC.

The chain uses TRBV6-5 and TRBJ1-5, with no clear D. The V gene's germline CDR1 is MNHEY and CDR2 SVGAGI. The CDR3 has 14 residues. The ends were cut back, 9 bases at V and 4 bases at J, with 16 bases in the middle. CDR3 amino acids: CASEWTLGNQPQHF. DNA of the CDR3: TGTGCCAGTGAGTGGACCCTCGGGAATCAGCCCCAGCATTTT.